Following are 7 T cell receptor beta chains from one sample sequenced in a study of blood T cell repertoires in COVID-19. Assay: immunoSEQ multiplex PCR; the TCRdb copy retains only in-frame clones and omits some. The data hold under 200,000 clones, with 88% observed a single time. Sequencing used peripheral blood. The receptors here all came from a man aged 45 to 65 who had recovered from COVID-19.

The chain carries TRBV5-6 and TRBJ2-2; unclear D gene. The CDR3 is made up of 15 amino acids. Trimming took off 5 bases at V and 1 base at J, with 12 bases between the two ends. Germline values: CDR1 SGHDT, CDR2 YYEEEE. The DNA for the CDR3 is TGTGCCAGCAGTCAGAGGAGAGTGAACACCGGGGAGCTGTTTTTT. Amino acid sequence: CASSQRRVNTGELFF.

The J gene is TRBJ2-1, the V gene TRBV6-2 or TRBV6-3; TRBD2 matches at 13 bases. CDR1 is MNHEY and CDR2 is SVGEGT in the germline V gene. The CDR3 covers 17 residues. V was pared by 0 bases and J by 8 bases, with 7 bases of the junction left unmatched. CDR3 protein: CASSYSPGTSGIYEQFF. The CDR3 DNA sequence: TGTGCCAGCAGTTACTCCCCAGGGACTAGCGGGATATATGAGCAGTTCTTC.

The chain couples TRBV7-2 to TRBJ2-5; 9 nucleotides line up with TRBD1. CDR3 length: 15 residues. The germline V gene encodes CDR1 SGHTA and CDR2 FQGNSA. Trimming cost V 3 bases and J 8 bases; bases outside gene matches: 10. The CDR3 DNA is TGTGCCAGCAGCTTTGGACGGACAGGGGTTGGAACCCAGTACTTC. Residues: CASSFGRTGVGTQYF.

V is TRBV10-3 and J is TRBJ2-1; 10 bases line up with TRBD2. Germline-derived CDR1 and CDR2 are ENHRY and SYGVKD. V was clipped by 1 base and J by 5 bases; unmatched bases: 11. This CDR3 has 18 residues. The DNA of the CDR3 is TGTGCCATCAGTGAGTTCGAGCGGGGGGGCCGGGCCCACAATGAGCAGTTCTTC. Its translation is CAISEFERGGRAHNEQFF.

The rearrangement links TRBV28 to TRBJ1-2; 9 nucleotides match TRBD1. J was trimmed by 3 bases and V by 7 bases; bases with no gene match: 6. The germline V gene has CDR1 MDHEN and CDR2 SYDVKM. This CDR3 is built from 14 residues. The CDR3 region has the DNA TGTGCCAGCAACCCGACAGGGGGGGACTATGGCTACACCTTC. Its protein is CASNPTGGDYGYTF.

The V gene is TRBV24-1, the J gene TRBJ1-1; maybe TRBD1 (6 bases). Trimming removed 3 bases from V and 1 base from J, with 11 bases in between. The germline gives CDR1 KGHDR, CDR2 SFDVKD. The CDR3 totals 15 residues. The CDR3 is CATSDTGSGNTEAFF. The CDR3 coding sequence is TGTGCCACCAGTGATACAGGGTCGGGGAACACTGAAGCTTTCTTT.

The CDR3 DNA is TGTGCCAGCGGCCCAGGGGGGCTTGGCTATGGCTACACCTTC. Amino acids: CASGPGGLGYGYTF. This chain joins TRBV28 and TRBJ1-2; 7 nucleotides align to TRBD1. The length of the CDR3 is 14 residues. V was pared by 8 bases and J by 4 bases, with 10 bases of the junction left unmatched. Looked up from germline, CDR1 is MDHEN and CDR2 is SYDVKM.